The rows below give T cell receptor beta chains drawn from one sample of a study of CD8+ T cells in alopecia areata. The assay was immunoSEQ multiplex PCR, and TCRdb's table has in-frame clones only and misses some. The sample lists around 140,000 clones; around 47% were seen once. Sequencing was carried out using CD4+ T cells sorted from blood. These receptors originate from a human donor with alopecia areata. Each CDR3 is given with its conserved first and last residue. D genes are given only for firm matches. Clone size is shown for a subset of rows, as once, few, many or a class of expanded clone.

j_gene: TRBJ1-5; d_gene: NA; abundance: few; v_gene: TRBV4-1; CDR3nt: TGCGCCAGCAGCCACCCAGGGGTACGTGATCAGCCCCAGCATTTT; CDR3aa: CASSHPGVRDQPQHF
j_gene: TRBJ1-2; d_gene: NA; abundance: NA; v_gene: TRBV15; CDR3nt: TGTGCCACCAGCAGACCCCTTGGGAGGACCTATGGCTACACCTTC; CDR3aa: CATSRPLGRTYGYTF
j_gene: TRBJ1-5; d_gene: TRBD1; abundance: NA; v_gene: TRBV18; CDR3nt: TGTGCCAGCTCACCTCAACAGGGGGACAATCAGCCCCAGCATTTT; CDR3aa: CASSPQQGDNQPQHF
j_gene: TRBJ2-5; d_gene: NA; abundance: few; v_gene: TRBV19; CDR3nt: TGTGCCAGTATGGAGTCCGGGACACCCCAAGAGACCCAGTACTTC; CDR3aa: CASMESGTPQETQYF
j_gene: TRBJ2-7; d_gene: TRBD2; abundance: NA; v_gene: TRBV5-1; CDR3nt: TGCGCCAGCAGCCGCGGCCCCATAGCGGGAGGGCCCTCGGGGGAGCAGTACTTC; CDR3aa: CASSRGPIAGGPSGEQYF
j_gene: TRBJ1-5; d_gene: NA; abundance: few; v_gene: TRBV29-1; CDR3nt: TGCAGCGTTGAACCCGGACGGGGACAGCCCCAGCATTTT; CDR3aa: CSVEPGRGQPQHF
j_gene: TRBJ2-7; d_gene: TRBD2; abundance: NA; v_gene: TRBV29-1; CDR3nt: TGCAGCGTTGGAACTAGCGGGAGAGGCGAGCAGTACTTC; CDR3aa: CSVGTSGRGEQYF
j_gene: TRBJ2-1; d_gene: NA; abundance: NA; v_gene: TRBV2; CDR3nt: TGTGCTTCTGGTCGGGCACAATACAATGAGCAGTTCTTC; CDR3aa: CASGRAQYNEQFF
j_gene: TRBJ2-1; d_gene: TRBD2; abundance: once; v_gene: TRBV29-1; CDR3nt: TGCAGCGTTGAAGAACGGACTAGCGTCTACAATGAGCAGTTCTTC; CDR3aa: CSVEERTSVYNEQFF
j_gene: TRBJ2-1; d_gene: NA; abundance: few; v_gene: TRBV19; CDR3nt: TGTGCCAGTAGTATGGGCAGGACAGCCAACAATGAGCAGTTCTTC; CDR3aa: CASSMGRTANNEQFF
j_gene: TRBJ2-3; d_gene: NA; abundance: NA; v_gene: TRBV29-1; CDR3nt: TGCAGCGTACAGCGGAGCACAGATACGCAGTATTTT; CDR3aa: CSVQRSTDTQYF
j_gene: TRBJ1-2; d_gene: NA; abundance: NA; v_gene: TRBV7-9; CDR3nt: TGTGCCAGCAGCTTAGACGGTGGTTGGAAGTATGGCTACACCTTC; CDR3aa: CASSLDGGWKYGYTF
j_gene: TRBJ1-1; d_gene: NA; abundance: few; v_gene: TRBV18; CDR3nt: TGTGCCAGCTCACCGAACACTGAAGCTTTCTTT; CDR3aa: CASSPNTEAFF
j_gene: TRBJ2-1; d_gene: NA; abundance: NA; v_gene: TRBV29-1; CDR3nt: TGCAGCGTTGACCCCGACCGGAACAATGAGCAGTTCTTC; CDR3aa: CSVDPDRNNEQFF
j_gene: TRBJ2-1; d_gene: NA; abundance: NA; v_gene: TRBV30; CDR3nt: TGTGCCTGGAGTGTACGTCTAGCGTTATACAATGAGCAGTTCTTC; CDR3aa: CAWSVRLALYNEQFF
j_gene: TRBJ2-1; d_gene: TRBD2; abundance: NA; v_gene: TRBV14; CDR3nt: TGTGCCAGCAGCCATCGCGGGGGGACATACAATGAGCAGTTCTTC; CDR3aa: CASSHRGGTYNEQFF
j_gene: TRBJ1-1; d_gene: NA; abundance: few; v_gene: TRBV29-1; CDR3nt: TGCAGCGTGCGACAGACTTTGAACACTGAAGCTTTCTTT; CDR3aa: CSVRQTLNTEAFF
j_gene: TRBJ2-7; d_gene: NA; abundance: medium-sized; v_gene: TRBV7-6; CDR3nt: TGTGCCAGCAGCTTAGACCGACAGGGAGGGCGGTACTTC; CDR3aa: CASSLDRQGGRYF
j_gene: TRBJ2-1; d_gene: NA; abundance: few; v_gene: TRBV14; CDR3nt: TGTGCCAGCAGCCAAGCGGGAGACGGCCACAATGAGCAGTTCTTC; CDR3aa: CASSQAGDGHNEQFF
j_gene: TRBJ2-4; d_gene: NA; abundance: NA; v_gene: TRBV5-1; CDR3nt: TGCGCCAGCAGCCCACAGGGAGTCGAGATCATTCAGTACTTC; CDR3aa: CASSPQGVEIIQYF
j_gene: TRBJ2-7; d_gene: TRBD1; abundance: NA; v_gene: TRBV29-1; CDR3nt: TGCAGCGTTGAAGGGACAGGGCGATGGGAGCAGTACTTC; CDR3aa: CSVEGTGRWEQYF
j_gene: TRBJ2-1; d_gene: NA; abundance: NA; v_gene: TRBV4-1; CDR3nt: TGCGCCAGCAGCCAAAGTCGATTCACAGATCGGTCCTACAATGAGCAGTTCTTC; CDR3aa: CASSQSRFTDRSYNEQFF
j_gene: TRBJ2-1; d_gene: NA; abundance: NA; v_gene: TRBV6-5; CDR3nt: TGTGCCAGCATTCCCGGGGGCCACTCCTACAATGAGCAGTTCTTC; CDR3aa: CASIPGGHSYNEQFF
j_gene: TRBJ1-2; d_gene: NA; abundance: NA; v_gene: TRBV7-9; CDR3nt: TGTGCCAGCAGCGTCGGCGCAGTAGGGTATGGCTACACCTTC; CDR3aa: CASSVGAVGYGYTF
j_gene: TRBJ1-5; d_gene: NA; abundance: NA; v_gene: TRBV30; CDR3nt: TGTGCCTGGAGTGTACAGCAGGGGACCCAGCATTTT; CDR3aa: CAWSVQQGTQHF
j_gene: TRBJ2-1; d_gene: TRBD2; abundance: NA; v_gene: TRBV11-1; CDR3nt: TGTGCCAGCAGCTTTGGCCTAGCGGTTTACAATGAGCAGTTCTTC; CDR3aa: CASSFGLAVYNEQFF
j_gene: TRBJ2-3; d_gene: TRBD1; abundance: NA; v_gene: TRBV7-3; CDR3nt: TGTGCCAGCAGCCTCGACAGGGCCCACACAGATACGCAGTATTTT; CDR3aa: CASSLDRAHTDTQYF
j_gene: TRBJ1-5; d_gene: NA; abundance: NA; v_gene: TRBV5-1; CDR3nt: TGCGCCAGCAGCTTGGGCATTAGCAATCAGCCCCAGCATTTT; CDR3aa: CASSLGISNQPQHF
j_gene: TRBJ1-1; d_gene: NA; abundance: NA; v_gene: TRBV7-3; CDR3nt: TGTGCCAGCAGCTTTAGGGTTGGAGAAGCTTTCTTT; CDR3aa: CASSFRVGEAFF
j_gene: TRBJ2-7; d_gene: NA; abundance: NA; v_gene: TRBV5-1; CDR3nt: TGCGCCAGCAGCCCCGGGACACAAAACCGCGGAGAGCAGTACTTC; CDR3aa: CASSPGTQNRGEQYF
j_gene: TRBJ2-7; d_gene: TRBD1; abundance: NA; v_gene: TRBV7-8; CDR3nt: TGTGCCAGCAGCTTAGCTTGGACAGGGGCGTACGAGCAGTACTTC; CDR3aa: CASSLAWTGAYEQYF
j_gene: TRBJ2-5; d_gene: NA; abundance: NA; v_gene: TRBV5-5; CDR3nt: TGTGCCAGCAGCTTGGGTCTCGGAACCCAGTACTTC; CDR3aa: CASSLGLGTQYF
j_gene: TRBJ2-1; d_gene: TRBD2; abundance: NA; v_gene: TRBV2; CDR3nt: TGTGCCAGCAGTGGAAGGACTAGCGGGACCCCCCACAATGAGCAGTTCTTC; CDR3aa: CASSGRTSGTPHNEQFF
j_gene: TRBJ2-7; d_gene: NA; abundance: NA; v_gene: TRBV7-2; CDR3nt: TGTGCCAGCAGCGCGCGACTAACCCACGAGCAGTACTTC; CDR3aa: CASSARLTHEQYF
j_gene: TRBJ2-6; d_gene: NA; abundance: NA; v_gene: TRBV7-9; CDR3nt: TGTGCCAGCAGCTTATTAAGGGGAGACTCTGGGGCCAACGTCCTGACTTTC; CDR3aa: CASSLLRGDSGANVLTF
j_gene: TRBJ2-5; d_gene: NA; abundance: NA; v_gene: TRBV5-1; CDR3nt: TGCGCCAGCAGCACCCATGGGGACGGAGGAGAGACCCAGTACTTC; CDR3aa: CASSTHGDGGETQYF
j_gene: TRBJ2-1; d_gene: NA; abundance: few; v_gene: TRBV21-1; CDR3nt: TGTGCCAGCAGCAGCCGACTAGCGGGCGGAATCTACAATGAGCAGTTCTTC; CDR3aa: CASSSRLAGGIYNEQFF
j_gene: TRBJ2-1; d_gene: NA; abundance: NA; v_gene: TRBV7-3; CDR3nt: TGTGCCAGCAGCTTTCGGGGGAGCTCCTACAATGAGCAGTTCTTC; CDR3aa: CASSFRGSSYNEQFF
j_gene: TRBJ2-7; d_gene: TRBD2; abundance: few; v_gene: TRBV29-1; CDR3nt: TGCAGCGTTGAGGGCGTTGGGTCTAGCGGGAGCTACGAGCAGTACTTC; CDR3aa: CSVEGVGSSGSYEQYF
j_gene: TRBJ2-5; d_gene: TRBD2; abundance: few; v_gene: TRBV29-1; CDR3nt: TGCAGCGCCCGGGTCGGGGAGGGGACCCAGTACTTC; CDR3aa: CSARVGEGTQYF
j_gene: TRBJ2-1; d_gene: NA; abundance: NA; v_gene: TRBV25-1; CDR3nt: TGTGCCAGCAGTGGACTTTTGACCGACAATGAGCAGTTCTTC; CDR3aa: CASSGLLTDNEQFF
j_gene: TRBJ2-3; d_gene: NA; abundance: few; v_gene: TRBV18; CDR3nt: TGTGCCAGCTCACCAGAGGGGACCCTCCGACCGTATTTT; CDR3aa: CASSPEGTLRPYF
j_gene: TRBJ2-2; d_gene: TRBD1; abundance: NA; v_gene: TRBV2; CDR3nt: TGTGCCAGCAGGGGACAGGGGGCCGGGGAGCTGTTTTTT; CDR3aa: CASRGQGAGELFF
j_gene: TRBJ2-1; d_gene: NA; abundance: NA; v_gene: TRBV28; CDR3nt: TGTGCCAGCAGCCCCGGAACAGGAGTTATCCACAATGAGCAGTTCTTC; CDR3aa: CASSPGTGVIHNEQFF
j_gene: TRBJ2-2; d_gene: NA; abundance: NA; v_gene: TRBV5-1; CDR3nt: TGCGCCAGCAGCTTGGTGGCGGGTCGTACCGGGGAGCTGTTTTTT; CDR3aa: CASSLVAGRTGELFF
j_gene: TRBJ2-3; d_gene: NA; abundance: NA; v_gene: TRBV28; CDR3nt: TGTGCCAGCAGTTTCCGAGACTGGTACACAGATACGCAGTATTTT; CDR3aa: CASSFRDWYTDTQYF
j_gene: TRBJ1-5; d_gene: TRBD1; abundance: few; v_gene: TRBV7-2; CDR3nt: TGTGCCAGCAGCTTGAGGACAGGTCAGCCCCAGCATTTT; CDR3aa: CASSLRTGQPQHF
j_gene: TRBJ2-7; d_gene: NA; abundance: NA; v_gene: TRBV13; CDR3nt: TGTGCCAGCAGCATCACAGACCTGGGCGACGAGCAGTACTTC; CDR3aa: CASSITDLGDEQYF
j_gene: TRBJ2-1; d_gene: TRBD2; abundance: NA; v_gene: TRBV7-8; CDR3nt: TGTGCCAGCAGCTCCCAACTAGGCGGGAGCTATGAGCAGTTCTTC; CDR3aa: CASSSQLGGSYEQFF
j_gene: TRBJ2-3; d_gene: TRBD1; abundance: NA; v_gene: TRBV30; CDR3nt: TGTGCCTGGAGCTTCCTTCCCGGGACAGCAGATACGCAGTATTTT; CDR3aa: CAWSFLPGTADTQYF
j_gene: TRBJ2-5; d_gene: TRBD1; abundance: NA; v_gene: TRBV29-1; CDR3nt: TGCAGCACTATGGGACAGCAAGAGACCCAGTACTTC; CDR3aa: CSTMGQQETQYF
j_gene: TRBJ2-7; d_gene: NA; abundance: NA; v_gene: TRBV2; CDR3nt: TGTGCCAGCAGCCCAACAGGGTTCGAGCAGTACTTC; CDR3aa: CASSPTGFEQYF